This T cell receptor beta chain was captured by sequencing in a study of cytomegalovirus exposure and HLA in healthy donors. For the study at large: Both the roughly 120 validation repertoires and the 666 first-cohort repertoires used the same platform, as reported by a later analysis.

The CDR3 runs to 15 residues. V was clipped by 5 bases and J by 4 bases; unmatched bases: 6. The germline V gene has CDR1 SGHAT and CDR2 FQNNGV. General study results and limits: Testing in vitro showed three CMV-associated chains specific for CMV antigens. The authors enumerated over 150 TCR beta chains as linked to cytomegalovirus.

Assay: immunoSEQ multiplex PCR; the TCRdb copy retains only in-frame clones and omits some. The sample lists about 190,000 clones; 75% to 90% were seen once. The donors were members of the validation cohort comprising over 100 subjects, separate from the roughly 680-subject first cohort. As for this clone: What it binds is unknown.

The TCR comes from a man aged 18 to 35 in good health and CMV-seropositive. The specimen sequenced was PBMCs. The V gene is TRBV11-2, the J gene TRBJ2-4; 9 bases are a match to TRBD2. CDR3 DNA sequence: TGTGCCAGCAGCGTTAGACTAGCGGAAAAAAACATTCAGTACTTC. Protein sequence: CASSVRLAEKNIQYF. Variable domain in full (rest from reference TRBV11-2 and TRBJ2-4): EAGVAQSPRYKIIEKRQSVAFWCNPISGHATLYWYQQILGQGPKLLIQFQNNGVVDDSQLPKDRFSAERLKGVDSTLKIQPAKLEDSAVYLCASSVRLAEKNIQYFGAGTRLSVL.